Shown below are 14 T cell receptor beta chains from a single sample sequenced in a study of T cells expressing NK-cell markers. TCRdb reanalyzed the 5' RACE reads and collapses them to one entry per CDR3 protein, without DNA. The sample shows roughly 450,000 distinct CDR3 sequences, and almost 1.5% sits with its ten largest clones. What was sequenced was blood T cells: a sorted CD56 or NKG2C T cell subset, CD4+ or CD8+ T cells, or bulk PBMC T cells (not recorded which). These receptors were collected from a woman aged 45-65 years in good health.

The V gene is TRBV24-1, the J gene TRBJ1-4; TCRdb's D gene call, TRBD1, goes unchecked for lack of DNA. The CDR3 consists of 14 residues. In germline, CDR1 is KGHDR, CDR2 SFDVKD. The CDR3 sequence is CATSDRQDSEKLFF.

The rearrangement joins TRBV21-1 to TRBJ2-6; TCRdb's D call, TRBD1, is unchecked because there is no DNA. TRBV21-1 is annotated as a pseudogene. CDR3 length equals 15 residues. The CDR3 loop is CASSSRQGRANVLTF.

CDR3 region: CASSRGTQGGYTF. The chain recombines TRBV6-5 with TRBJ1-2; absent DNA, TCRdb's TRBD1 call cannot be checked. This CDR3 is 13 amino acids long. CDR1 and CDR2 (germline): MNHEY, SVGAGI.

The rearrangement joins TRBV7-9 to TRBJ2-3. Germline assignment: CDR1 SEHNR and CDR2 FQNEAQ (reference sequence). This CDR3 spans 12 amino acids. The chain's CDR3 is CASSRSWDTQYF.

J is TRBJ2-1 and V is TRBV6-6; lacking DNA, the TRBD2 call made by TCRdb goes unchecked. CDR1 is MNHNY and CDR2 is SVGAGI in the germline V gene (reference sequence). CDR3 length: 15 residues. Here the CDR3 reads CACRGTSGRVSEQFF.

The chain links TRBV9 to TRBJ2-1; with no DNA, the TCRdb D assignment of TRBD1 cannot be verified. CDR3 length: 14 residues. Germline V gene sequence: CDR1 SGDLS, CDR2 YYNGEE. CDR3 sequence: CASSVDDRGDEQFF.

The rearrangement links TRBV12-3 or TRBV12-4 to TRBJ2-2; TCRdb reports TRBD1, a call that lacks DNA to check it against. The CDR3 totals 17 residues. CDR3 residues: CASSLGTGTKNTGELFF.

V usage is TRBV6-5 and J usage is TRBJ2-2; the D call from TCRdb, TRBD2, cannot be confirmed without DNA. Germline V CDR1 and CDR2: MNHEY, SVGAGI. The CDR3 runs to 14 residues. The CDR3 region is CASSRGRNTGELFF.

The chain carries TRBV20-1 and TRBJ2-5. Germline CDR1 reads DFQATT; CDR2 reads SNEGSKA (reference sequence). This CDR3 is 15 amino acids long. CDR3 loop: CSASLTSPSQETQYF.

V and J are TRBV6-2 or TRBV6-3 and TRBJ2-3. Per the germline V gene, CDR1 is MNHEY and CDR2 is SVGEGT. This CDR3 has 15 residues. CDR3 in amino acids: CASSYPTSFSDTQYF.

This chain uses TRBV28 with TRBJ2-7. There are 14 residues in the CDR3. Germline loops: CDR1 MDHEN, CDR2 SYDVKM. CDR3: CASSLGLIGYEQYF.

V is TRBV5-1 and J is TRBJ2-5. Germline V gene lookup returns CDR1 SGHRS and CDR2 YFSETQ. This CDR3 contains 14 residues. The CDR3 reads CASSLDGVGETQYF.

The V and J genes are TRBV24-1 and TRBJ2-1; TCRdb returns TRBD1, unconfirmable since there is no DNA. The CDR3 sequence is 15 residues long. Per the germline V gene, CDR1 is KGHDR and CDR2 is SFDVKD. CDR3 loop: CATTPGHPSYNEQFF.

The rearrangement joins TRBV5-1 to TRBJ1-2; the D call from TCRdb, TRBD1, cannot be confirmed without DNA. CDR3 length equals 14 residues. From germline, CDR1 is SGHRS and CDR2 YFSETQ. CDR3 residues: CASSLDRGLLGYTF.